These T cell receptor beta chains were read from a single sample in a study of identical twins. In TCRdb, the 5' RACE reads were re-called with MiXCR into one record per CDR3 protein. This table has 1.5 million to 2 million distinct CDR3 sequences, around 33% appearing once. Sequenced sample: cord blood. The receptors stem from a newborn girl in good health. CDR3s include the opening cysteine and the closing phenylalanine or tryptophan. D genes are given only for firm matches. Clone size is shown for a subset of rows, as once, few, many or a class of expanded clone.

D: -
V: TRBV11-2
J: TRBJ1-2
size: many
CDR3: CASRRVTGNYGYTF
DNA: TGTGCCAGCAGGCGTGTGACGGGGAACTATGGCTACACCTTC

D: TRBD1
V: TRBV3-1
J: TRBJ1-2
size: few
CDR3: CASSRSAGQANYGYTF
DNA: TGTGCCAGCAGCAGATCGGCGGGACAGGCTAACTATGGCTACACCTTC

D: TRBD2
V: TRBV6-2/TRBV6-3
J: TRBJ2-7
size: -
CDR3: CASSKLAFSYEQYF
DNA: TGTGCCAGCAGTAAACTAGCGTTTTCCTACGAGCAGTACTTC

D: TRBD2
V: TRBV20-1
J: TRBJ2-7
size: few
CDR3: CSASRGPSGDYEQYF
DNA: TGCAGTGCTAGTAGGGGTCCTAGCGGGGACTACGAGCAGTACTTC

D: -
V: TRBV27
J: TRBJ1-2
size: -
CDR3: CASSLGAYYGYTF
DNA: TGTGCCAGCAGTTTAGGGGCGTACTATGGCTACACCTTC

D: -
V: TRBV11-2
J: TRBJ2-7
size: -
CDR3: CAGSLGGAQTYEQYF
DNA: TGTGCCGGCAGCTTAGGGGGGGCGCAAACCTACGAGCAGTACTTC

D: -
V: TRBV12-3/TRBV12-4
J: TRBJ2-1
size: few
CDR3: CASSPQGGANNEQFF
DNA: TGTGCCAGCAGTCCCCAAGGGGGGGCCAACAATGAGCAGTTCTTC

D: -
V: TRBV5-1
J: TRBJ2-7
size: few
CDR3: CASSLARTDYEQYF
DNA: TGCGCCAGCAGCTTGGCCCGGACTGACTACGAGCAGTACTTC

D: -
V: TRBV5-1
J: TRBJ2-5
size: -
CDR3: CASSLRIEETQYF
DNA: TGCGCCAGCAGCTTGAGGATCGAAGAGACCCAGTACTTC

D: -
V: TRBV4-2
J: TRBJ2-7
size: many
CDR3: CASSQVRHASYEQYF
DNA: TGTGCCAGCAGCCAAGTCCGTCACGCCTCCTACGAGCAGTACTTC

D: TRBD2
V: TRBV20-1
J: TRBJ2-5
size: -
CDR3: CSAITSGAETQYF
DNA: TGCAGTGCCATAACTAGCGGGGCAGAGACCCAGTACTTC

D: -
V: TRBV29-1
J: TRBJ1-3
size: -
CDR3: CSVALRLGNTIYF
DNA: TGCAGCGTTGCCTTGCGGCTCGGAAACACCATATATTTT

D: TRBD2
V: TRBV7-6
J: TRBJ2-5
size: few
CDR3: CASSLGGTSRVGTQYF
DNA: TGTGCCAGCAGCTTAGGCGGGACTAGTAGGGTCGGGACCCAGTACTTC

D: -
V: TRBV5-1
J: TRBJ1-1
size: -
CDR3: CASSRPSIRNTEAFF
DNA: TGCGCCAGCAGCCGCCCCAGTATCCGGAACACTGAAGCTTTCTTT

D: -
V: TRBV4-2
J: TRBJ2-1
size: -
CDR3: CASGITDSSYNEQFF
DNA: TGTGCCAGCGGTATCACGGACAGCTCCTACAATGAGCAGTTCTTC

D: -
V: TRBV6-1
J: TRBJ1-1
size: -
CDR3: CASSDHPLRTEAFF
DNA: TGTGCCAGCAGCGATCATCCACTGCGAACTGAAGCTTTCTTT

D: -
V: TRBV25-1
J: TRBJ1-6
size: -
CDR3: CASSVTAGSNSPLHF
DNA: TGTGCCAGCAGTGTCACAGCCGGATCAAATTCACCCCTCCACTTT

D: -
V: TRBV6-5
J: TRBJ2-3
size: few
CDR3: CASSFLRTAYSTDTQYF
DNA: TGTGCCAGCAGTTTTCTAAGGACGGCCTACAGCACAGATACGCAGTATTTT

D: TRBD1
V: TRBV12-3/TRBV12-4
J: TRBJ1-1
size: -
CDR3: CASRRDRGRRDTEAFF
DNA: TGTGCCAGCAGGCGGGACAGGGGGCGCCGGGACACTGAAGCTTTCTTT

D: -
V: TRBV20-1
J: TRBJ2-7
size: many
CDR3: CSARLNEQYF
DNA: TGCAGTGCTAGGTTGAACGAGCAGTACTTC

D: TRBD1
V: TRBV7-9
J: TRBJ2-7
size: few
CDR3: CASSSQDRAHEQYF
DNA: TGTGCCAGCAGCTCCCAAGACAGGGCCCACGAGCAGTACTTC

D: TRBD1
V: TRBV4-1
J: TRBJ1-1
size: -
CDR3: CASSQTGGPEAFF
DNA: TGCGCCAGCAGCCAGACAGGGGGCCCTGAAGCTTTCTTT

D: -
V: TRBV6-5
J: TRBJ2-7
size: -
CDR3: CASSYSPGASSYEQYF
DNA: TGTGCCAGCAGTTACTCTCCGGGGGCGAGCTCCTACGAGCAGTACTTC

D: TRBD1
V: TRBV20-1
J: TRBJ2-7
size: -
CDR3: CSADDRGRSYEQYF
DNA: TGCAGTGCTGACGACAGGGGGCGTTCCTACGAGCAGTACTTC

D: -
V: TRBV14
J: TRBJ2-5
size: -
CDR3: CASSQDLWKETQYF
DNA: TGTGCCAGCAGCCAAGATCTCTGGAAAGAGACCCAGTACTTC

D: -
V: TRBV12-3/TRBV12-4
J: TRBJ1-2
size: few
CDR3: CATRSRGWDYGYTF
DNA: TGTGCCACGAGGTCCAGGGGATGGGACTATGGCTACACCTTC

D: -
V: TRBV6-2/TRBV6-3
J: TRBJ1-2
size: -
CDR3: CASRGARVKGGYTF
DNA: TGTGCCAGCAGAGGGGCCAGGGTGAAAGGAGGCTACACCTTC

D: -
V: TRBV9
J: TRBJ2-3
size: -
CDR3: CASSPSTSPDTQYF
DNA: TGTGCCAGCAGCCCCTCAACTTCTCCAGATACGCAGTATTTT

D: TRBD1
V: TRBV18
J: TRBJ2-5
size: -
CDR3: CASSPVKGQIETQYF
DNA: TGTGCCAGCTCACCGGTTAAGGGACAGATCGAGACCCAGTACTTC

D: TRBD2
V: TRBV20-1
J: TRBJ2-2
size: -
CDR3: CSARDRGLAGFAGELFF
DNA: TGCAGTGCTAGAGATCGGGGACTAGCGGGGTTCGCCGGGGAGCTGTTTTTT

D: -
V: TRBV20-1
J: TRBJ2-7
size: -
CDR3: CSARAGPTYNEQYF
DNA: TGCAGTGCTAGAGCGGGACCCACCTACAATGAGCAGTACTTC

D: -
V: TRBV25-1
J: TRBJ2-1
size: many
CDR3: CASSDLLRSNEQFF
DNA: TGTGCCAGCAGTGATCTCCTTCGTTCGAATGAGCAGTTCTTC

D: TRBD1
V: TRBV20-1
J: TRBJ1-5
size: -
CDR3: CSASKTGDLLPQHF
DNA: TGCAGTGCTTCGAAGACAGGGGACCTGTTACCCCAGCATTTT

D: -
V: TRBV6-1
J: TRBJ2-7
size: once
CDR3: CASITDRSAYEQYF
DNA: TGTGCCAGCATTACCGACAGGTCCGCCTACGAGCAGTACTTC

D: -
V: TRBV12-3/TRBV12-4
J: TRBJ2-5
size: many
CDR3: CASSFWEETQYF
DNA: TGTGCCAGCAGTTTCTGGGAAGAGACCCAGTACTTC

D: -
V: TRBV25-1
J: TRBJ2-5
size: -
CDR3: CASNEWTENQETQYF
DNA: TGTGCCAGCAATGAATGGACAGAAAACCAAGAGACCCAGTACTTC

D: TRBD2
V: TRBV5-1
J: TRBJ2-7
size: -
CDR3: CASSPISGGRYNEQYF
DNA: TGCGCCAGCAGTCCTATTAGCGGGGGACGTTACAATGAGCAGTACTTC

D: -
V: TRBV5-1
J: TRBJ2-5
size: few
CDR3: CASSQWNREGETQYF
DNA: TGCGCCAGCAGCCAATGGAACAGGGAAGGAGAGACCCAGTACTTC

D: TRBD2
V: TRBV29-1
J: TRBJ2-7
size: few
CDR3: CSVLPHGGSSYEQYF
DNA: TGCAGCGTTCTACCGCACGGGGGGAGCTCCTACGAGCAGTACTTC

D: TRBD2
V: TRBV5-1
J: TRBJ2-3
size: few
CDR3: CASSLVLTSGSSTDTQYF
DNA: TGCGCCAGCAGCTTGGTCCTGACTAGCGGGAGTAGCACAGATACGCAGTATTTT

D: -
V: TRBV12-3/TRBV12-4
J: TRBJ2-1
size: few
CDR3: CASSTLTLLTRGTGYNEQFF
DNA: TGTGCCAGCAGCACGTTGACGCTTTTAACGCGGGGGACAGGATACAATGAGCAGTTCTTC

D: TRBD1
V: TRBV28
J: TRBJ1-2
size: few
CDR3: CASSSHRQGNYGYTF
DNA: TGTGCCAGCAGTTCCCACCGACAGGGTAACTATGGCTACACCTTC

D: TRBD2
V: TRBV6-1
J: TRBJ2-3
size: -
CDR3: CASSVSSGRTDTQYF
DNA: TGTGCCAGCAGTGTTTCTAGCGGGAGAACAGATACGCAGTATTTT

D: TRBD2
V: TRBV20-1
J: TRBJ2-1
size: many
CDR3: CSARGSTYNEQFF
DNA: TGCAGTGCGCGGGGGAGCACTTACAATGAGCAGTTCTTC

D: -
V: TRBV25-1
J: TRBJ2-3
size: -
CDR3: CASGEVGTDTQYF
DNA: TGTGCCAGCGGTGAGGTAGGCACAGATACGCAGTATTTT

D: -
V: TRBV6-1
J: TRBJ2-1
size: -
CDR3: CASIRGPPSYNEQFF
DNA: TGTGCCAGCATACGGGGGCCTCCCTCCTACAATGAGCAGTTCTTC

D: TRBD2
V: TRBV7-2
J: TRBJ2-1
size: few
CDR3: CASQVTGTSNNEQFF
DNA: TGTGCCAGCCAGGTTACCGGGACTAGTAACAATGAGCAGTTCTTC

D: TRBD2
V: TRBV20-1
J: TRBJ2-1
size: -
CDR3: CSAILPGGDYNEQFF
DNA: TGCAGTGCCATCCTTCCGGGGGGAGACTACAATGAGCAGTTCTTC